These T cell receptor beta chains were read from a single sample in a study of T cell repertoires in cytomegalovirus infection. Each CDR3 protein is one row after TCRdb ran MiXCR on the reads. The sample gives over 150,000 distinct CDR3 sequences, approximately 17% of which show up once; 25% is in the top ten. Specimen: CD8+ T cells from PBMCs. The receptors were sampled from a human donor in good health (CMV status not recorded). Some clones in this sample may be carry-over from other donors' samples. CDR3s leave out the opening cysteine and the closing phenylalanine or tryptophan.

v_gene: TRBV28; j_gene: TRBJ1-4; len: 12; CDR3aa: ASASVRGNEKLF
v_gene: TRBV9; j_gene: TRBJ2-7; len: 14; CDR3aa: ASSTPGTGGKNEQY
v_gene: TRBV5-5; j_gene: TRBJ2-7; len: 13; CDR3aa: ASSLAGARSYEQY
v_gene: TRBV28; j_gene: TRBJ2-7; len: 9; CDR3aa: ASSLPGEQY
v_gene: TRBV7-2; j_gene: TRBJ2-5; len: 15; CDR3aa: ASSLTLRHRETETQY
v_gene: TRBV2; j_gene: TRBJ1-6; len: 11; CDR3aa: ASRDRGNSPLH
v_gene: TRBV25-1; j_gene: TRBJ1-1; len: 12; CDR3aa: ASRGDRRDTEAF
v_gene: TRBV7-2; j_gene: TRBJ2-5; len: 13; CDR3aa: ASSPSLGGAETQY
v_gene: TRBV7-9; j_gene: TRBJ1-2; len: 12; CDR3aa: ASSFTTDLYGYT
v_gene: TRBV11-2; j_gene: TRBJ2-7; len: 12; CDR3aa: ASSFYRPTYEQY
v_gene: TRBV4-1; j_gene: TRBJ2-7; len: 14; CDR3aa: ASSLRGGAGTYEQY
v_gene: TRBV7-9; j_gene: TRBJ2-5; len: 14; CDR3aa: ASSPRDGGGEETQY
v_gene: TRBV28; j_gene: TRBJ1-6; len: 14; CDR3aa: ASSLRDRGPNSPLH
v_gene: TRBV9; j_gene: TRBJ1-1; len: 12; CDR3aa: ASSVGVVSPEAF
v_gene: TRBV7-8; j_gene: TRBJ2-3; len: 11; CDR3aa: ASSFWGPDTQY
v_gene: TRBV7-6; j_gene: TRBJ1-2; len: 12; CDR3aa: ASSLYGGNYGYT
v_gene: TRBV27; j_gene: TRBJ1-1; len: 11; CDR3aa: ASSGQEETEAF
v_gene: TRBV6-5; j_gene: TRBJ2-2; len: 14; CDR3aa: ASSYSLPTITGELF
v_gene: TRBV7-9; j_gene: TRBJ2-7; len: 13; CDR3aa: ASSSDGGLSWEQY
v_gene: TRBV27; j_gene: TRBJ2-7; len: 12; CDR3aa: ASSPGGGAYEQY
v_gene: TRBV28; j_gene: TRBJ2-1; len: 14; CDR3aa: ASSHISGGRENEQF
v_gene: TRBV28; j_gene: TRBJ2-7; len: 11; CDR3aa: ASSRAIDYEQY
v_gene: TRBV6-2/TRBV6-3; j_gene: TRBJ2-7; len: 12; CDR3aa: ASSYPVGPYEQY
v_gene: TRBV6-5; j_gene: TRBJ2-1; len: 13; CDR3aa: ASRPTGGSYNEQF
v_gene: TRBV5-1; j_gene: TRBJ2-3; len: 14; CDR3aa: ASSLRLRGSTDTQY
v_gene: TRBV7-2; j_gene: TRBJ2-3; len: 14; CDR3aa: ASSLYREDPTDTQY
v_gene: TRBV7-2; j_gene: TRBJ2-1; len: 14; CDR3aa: ASSQAVRSSYNEQF
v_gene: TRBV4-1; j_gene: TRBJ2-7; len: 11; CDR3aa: ASSQSEDHEQY
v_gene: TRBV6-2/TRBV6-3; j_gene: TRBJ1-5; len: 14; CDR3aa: ASSFLLGTGDQPQH
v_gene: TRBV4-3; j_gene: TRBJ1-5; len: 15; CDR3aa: ASSQVRTGYGNQPQH
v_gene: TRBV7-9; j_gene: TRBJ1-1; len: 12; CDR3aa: ASRGTGRNTEAF
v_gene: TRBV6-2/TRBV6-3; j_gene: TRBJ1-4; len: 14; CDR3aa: ASSYSIPDPNEKLF
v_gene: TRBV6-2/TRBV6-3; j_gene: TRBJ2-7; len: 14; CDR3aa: ASSYSTGRYIYEQY
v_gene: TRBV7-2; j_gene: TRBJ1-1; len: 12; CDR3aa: ASSLEITGAEAF
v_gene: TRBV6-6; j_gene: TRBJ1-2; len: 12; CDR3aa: ASSPGTAIYGYT
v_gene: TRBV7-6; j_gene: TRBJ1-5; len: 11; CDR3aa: ASSLARNQPQH
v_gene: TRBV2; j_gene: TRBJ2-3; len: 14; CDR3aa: ASSQVAATSTDTQY
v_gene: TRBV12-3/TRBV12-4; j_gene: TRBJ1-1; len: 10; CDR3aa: ASSPYTFPAF
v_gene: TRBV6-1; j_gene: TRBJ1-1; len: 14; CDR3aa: ASSYRPGQKNTEAF
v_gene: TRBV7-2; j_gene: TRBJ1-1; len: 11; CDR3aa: ASSLGDRVEAF
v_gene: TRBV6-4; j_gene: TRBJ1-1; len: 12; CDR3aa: ASRAGQGNTEAF
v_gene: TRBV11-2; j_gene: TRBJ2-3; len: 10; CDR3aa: ASSFQTDTQY
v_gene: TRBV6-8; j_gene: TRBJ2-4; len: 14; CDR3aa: ASSQGTLGDKNIQY
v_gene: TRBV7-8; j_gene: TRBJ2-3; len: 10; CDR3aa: ASSPTTDTQY
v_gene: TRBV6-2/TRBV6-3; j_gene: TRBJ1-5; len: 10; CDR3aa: ASSSQNQPQH
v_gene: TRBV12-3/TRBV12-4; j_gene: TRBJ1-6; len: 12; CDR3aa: ASSPGQVNSPLH
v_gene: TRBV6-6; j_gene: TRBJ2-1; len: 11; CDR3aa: ASSYSRAGEQF
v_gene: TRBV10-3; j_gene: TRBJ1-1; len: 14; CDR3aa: AISEPDGNEGTEAF
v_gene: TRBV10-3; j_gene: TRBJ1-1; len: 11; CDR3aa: ATAGERNTEAF
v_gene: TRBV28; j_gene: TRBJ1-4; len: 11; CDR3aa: ASSSTMDEKLF
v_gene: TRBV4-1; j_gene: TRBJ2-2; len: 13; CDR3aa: ASSQEAEGPGELF
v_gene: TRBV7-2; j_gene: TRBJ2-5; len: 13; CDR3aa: ASSPLITAQETQY
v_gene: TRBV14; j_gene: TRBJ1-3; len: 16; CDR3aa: ASSHGLGRTLSGNTIY
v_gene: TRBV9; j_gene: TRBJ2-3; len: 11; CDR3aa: ASSVVGPDTQY
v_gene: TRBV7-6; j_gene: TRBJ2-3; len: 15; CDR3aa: ASSQGTGQDLTDTQY